These 6 T cell receptor beta chains originate from one sample sequenced in a study of T-cell memory formation after mild COVID-19. TCRdb independently ran MiXCR on the 5' RACE reads; one entry per CDR3 protein. This sample has hundreds of thousands of distinct CDR3 sequences, with over 15% found just once. The specimen sequenced was PBMCs or a T cell subset sorted from them (not recorded which). These receptors came from an adult woman who had mild COVID-19 (a few samples of this study predate the infection). Cell type and time point are not known.

There are many counts of this clonotype. The gene calls are TRBV12-3 or TRBV12-4 and TRBJ1-5; no definite D call. The CDR3 extends over 14 amino acids. Trimming pared 2 bases from V and 3 bases from J, leaving 8 bases between. Here the CDR3 reads CASSLNGVNQPQHF. CDR3 DNA sequence: TGTGCCAGCAGTTTAAATGGTGTCAATCAGCCCCAGCATTTT.

This clonotype has a handful of counts. The chain has TRBV10-3 and TRBJ2-7; TRBD1 is a possible D gene (5 bases). CDR3 size: 14 residues. V was pared by 7 bases and J by 3 bases, with 16 bases between. Per the germline V gene, CDR1 is ENHRY and CDR2 is SYGVKD. Here the CDR3 reads CAITPDRPNYEQYF. DNA of the CDR3: TGTGCCATCACCCCAGACAGACCGAACTACGAGCAGTACTTC.

V and J are TRBV6-5 and TRBJ1-5; 9 nucleotides line up with TRBD1. There are 17 residues in the CDR3. Germline CDR1 reads MNHEY; CDR2 reads SVGAGI. With 6 bases clipped from V and 1 base from J, the junction kept 10 bases outside the gene matches. The CDR3 nucleotides are TGTGCCAGCAGCCCAGACAGGGGGTGGGAAAGCAATCAGCCCCAGCATTTT. Its protein product is CASSPDRGWESNQPQHF.

The chain joins TRBV5-5 to TRBJ2-7, with TRBD1 matching 7 bases. CDR1 and CDR2 from the germline V gene are SGHKS and YYEKEE (reference sequence). The CDR3 loop spans 14 amino acids. V shed 6 bases and J 2 bases; nucleotides not matched to a gene: 8. CDR3 protein: CASTNRDRPYEQYF. The CDR3 DNA is TGTGCCAGCACCAACCGGGACAGACCCTACGAGCAGTACTTC.

In its sample, this clonotype was seen a few times. This chain connects TRBV12-3 or TRBV12-4 to TRBJ2-1; TRBD2 matches at 10 bases. This CDR3 region has 16 residues. V dropped 6 bases and J dropped 1; count of bases not matched to a gene: 6. The CDR3 nucleotides are TGTGCCAGCAGGCCTTCAGCGGGAGGGTCCTACAATGAGCAGTTCTTC. Translation gives CASRPSAGGSYNEQFF.

The genes are TRBV5-1 and TRBJ2-7; 10 nucleotides align to TRBD1. Looked up from germline, CDR1 is SGHRS and CDR2 is YFSETQ. V was clipped by 4 bases and J by 4 bases; unmatched bases: 11. The CDR3 covers 16 residues. The CDR3 bases are TGCGCCAGCAGCCGAGAGCCGGGACAGGGGCTGTACGAGCAGTACTTC. It is translated as CASSREPGQGLYEQYF. Full variable domain (remainder filled in from reference TRBV5-1 and TRBJ2-7): KAGVTQTPRYLIKTRGQQVTLSCSPISGHRSVSWYQQTPGQGLQFLFEYFSETQRNKGNFPGRFSGRQFSNSRSEMNVSTLELGDSALYLCASSREPGQGLYEQYFGPGTRLTVT.